The 27 T cell receptor beta chains given below trace back to one sample, sequenced in a study of blood T cell repertoires in COVID-19. Repertoires were generated with immunoSEQ multiplex PCR, while TCRdb's copy carries only in-frame clones and drops some. The sample yields 250,000 to 350,000 clones, approximately 91% seen once. The specimen sequenced was peripheral blood. All receptors derive from a man aged 18 to 35 with active or convalescent COVID-19.

The chain links TRBV9 to TRBJ1-3, with 9 bases matching TRBD1. Losses at the gene ends were 0 bases for V and 3 bases for J; bases not matched to a gene: 19. Germline lookup yields CDR1 SGDLS and CDR2 YYNGEE. The CDR3 spans 21 residues. CDR3 loop: CASSVEAEYRQGQGYGNTIYF. The CDR3 DNA follows: TGTGCCAGCAGCGTAGAAGCAGAATACCGGCAGGGACAGGGATATGGAAACACCATATATTTT.

The rearrangement joins TRBV4-3 to TRBJ1-6; 9 bases agree with TRBD1. The CDR3 has 14 amino acids. V gave up 5 bases and J gave up 8 bases; unmatched junction bases: 4. Germline assignment: CDR1 LGHNA and CDR2 YSLEER. CDR3 loop: CASSATGGDSPLHF. The CDR3, as DNA: TGCGCCAGCAGCGCGACAGGGGGAGATTCACCCCTCCACTTT.

The V and J genes are TRBV4-2 and TRBJ1-2; 7 positions agree with TRBD1. With V trimmed by 1 base and J by 6 bases, 8 bases remained unmatched. The length of the CDR3 is 15 residues. From germline, CDR1 is LGHNA and CDR2 YNFKEQ. The CDR3 DNA sequence: TGTGCCAGCAGCCAAGCTACAGGGGATGAGGATGGCTACACCTTC. This translates into CASSQATGDEDGYTF.

V and J are TRBV13 and TRBJ1-4; 11 bases agree with TRBD1. Trimming cost V 5 bases and J 7 bases; bases outside gene matches: 6. This CDR3 is built from 15 residues. CDR1 and CDR2 (germline): PRHDT, FYEKMQ (reference sequence). CDR3: CASSTWTGGFEKLFF. CDR3 nucleotide sequence: TGTGCCAGCAGCACCTGGACAGGGGGCTTTGAAAAACTGTTTTTT. Variable domain in full (rest from reference TRBV13 and TRBJ1-4): AAGVIQSPRHLIKEKRETATLKCYPIPRHDTVYWYQQGPGQDPQFLISFYEKMQSDKGSIPDRFSAQQFSDYHSELNMSSLELGDSALYFCASSTWTGGFEKLFFGSGTQLSVL.

The CDR3 sequence: CASRGDRSYTEAFF. In DNA form, the CDR3 reads TGTGCCAGCAGGGGAGACAGGTCTTACACTGAAGCTTTCTTT. V usage is TRBV6-5 and J usage is TRBJ1-1, with a weak D call TRBD1 (6 bases). Per germline, CDR1 MNHEY and CDR2 SVGAGI. The V gene lost 6 bases and the J gene lost 3 bases, with 14 bases spanning the gap. The length of the CDR3 is 14 residues.

This rearrangement joins TRBV12-3 or TRBV12-4 to TRBJ1-2; 7 bases agree with TRBD1. The CDR3 is made up of 11 amino acids. The trim removed 5 bases at V and 12 bases at J, leaving 6 bases unmatched. The CDR3 region has the DNA TGTGCCAGCAGTAGACAGGGTCCCCACACCTTC. This sequence encodes CASSRQGPHTF.

The chain employs TRBV18 and TRBJ2-1; D possibly corresponds to TRBD2 (5 bases). This CDR3 is 14 amino acids long. Germline lookup yields CDR1 KGHSH and CDR2 LQKENI. V lost 6 bases, J lost 5 bases, and 14 bases lay in between. CDR3 in DNA: TGTGCCAGCTCCTCACTAGATTCCCACAATGAGCAGTTCTTC. Translated: CASSSLDSHNEQFF.

V is TRBV28 and J is TRBJ2-7, with 8 bases lining up with TRBD1. The germline CDR1 and CDR2 sequences are MDHEN and SYDVKM. Trimming cost V 4 bases and J 2 bases; bases outside gene matches: 7. This CDR3 is 15 amino acids long. CDR3 in amino acids: CASSSIGTGAYEQYF. The CDR3 DNA reads as TGTGCCAGCAGTTCGATCGGGACAGGCGCCTACGAGCAGTACTTC.

The genes are TRBV5-6 and TRBJ2-1; the match to TRBD1 covers 7 bases. Germline trimming cut 0 bases from V and 1 base from J; bases unmatched to any gene: 4. Per germline, CDR1 SGHDT and CDR2 YYEEEE. CDR3 length equals 16 residues. CDR3 protein: CASSLATGTSYNEQFF. In DNA, the CDR3 is TGTGCCAGCAGCTTGGCGACAGGGACGTCCTACAATGAGCAGTTCTTC.

This chain links TRBV4-1 with TRBJ2-3; 8 bases fit TRBD2. The V gene end was trimmed by 6 bases and the J gene end by 0 bases; junction bases not matched to a gene: 5. Germline loops: CDR1 MGHRA, CDR2 YSYEKL. CDR3 size: 15 residues. CDR3 residues: CASRLAGASTDTQYF. CDR3 nucleotides: TGCGCCAGCAGGCTAGCGGGCGCTAGCACAGATACGCAGTATTTT.

There are a few counts of this clone. The genes are TRBV9 and TRBJ1-3; TRBD1 agrees at 8 bases. The length of the CDR3 is 14 residues. Germline CDR1 SGDLS, CDR2 YYNGEE. V dropped 4 bases and J dropped 6; count of bases not matched to a gene: 6. The CDR3 region is CASSSKTGANTIYF. The CDR3 nucleotides read TGTGCCAGCAGCTCAAAGACAGGGGCAAACACCATATATTTT.

About this clone itself: A much bigger clone sits one base away, suggesting this may be a read error. Additional DNA sequences in this sample encode the identical CDR3. V and J are TRBV7-9 and TRBJ1-6, with a possible D match to TRBD1 (5 bases). The CDR3 totals 15 residues. The V end was cut by 5 bases, the J end by 9 bases, with 17 bases between. CDR1 is SEHNR and CDR2 is FQNEAQ in the germline V gene (reference sequence). The CDR3, as DNA: TGTGCCAGCAGCCGAGAGACCGGGGGGGGTTCACCCCTCCACTTT. Protein sequence: CASSRETGGGSPLHF.

The CDR3 region has the DNA TGTGCCACCAGTGAGCGGGGGAGCAATCAGCCCCAGCATTTT. Its translation: CATSERGSNQPQHF. V is TRBV24-1 and J is TRBJ1-5, with a tentative D call TRBD1 (5 bases). The V end lost 4 bases, the J end lost 1 base, and 7 bases lay between the germline ends. CDR3 length equals 14 residues. Germline CDR1 and CDR2: KGHDR and SFDVKD.

This CDR3 reads CASREAGGTYEQYF. The CDR3 DNA reads TGTGCCAGCCGTGAGGCGGGGGGCACCTACGAGCAGTACTTC. J is TRBJ2-7 and V is TRBV27; 8 nucleotides line up with TRBD2. The CDR3 spans 14 residues. Germline CDR1 and CDR2: MNHEY and SMNVEV (reference sequence). Germline trimming cut 8 bases from V and 2 bases from J; bases unmatched to any gene: 8.

This CDR3 is CSASGTGPVGEQYF. The CDR3 nucleotides read TGCAGTGCTAGTGGGACAGGGCCCGTCGGCGAGCAGTACTTC. This rearrangement joins TRBV20-1 to TRBJ2-7, with 9 bases aligning to TRBD1. CDR3 length: 14 residues. Trimming removed 3 bases from V and 6 bases from J; junction bases left unmatched: 9. The V gene's germline CDR1 is DFQATT and CDR2 SNEGSKA (reference sequence).

CDR3 coding DNA: TGTGCCAGCAGCCAGGGACAGGGAGCTAACTATGGCTACACCTTC. It yields the protein CASSQGQGANYGYTF. This chain links TRBV7-9 with TRBJ1-2, with 9 positions matching TRBD1. From germline, CDR1 is SEHNR and CDR2 FQNEAQ (reference sequence). The CDR3 has 15 residues. The V and J ends lost 5 bases and 0 bases, in that order; junction bases with no gene match: 4.

This clone appeared a few times. The rearrangement uses TRBV6-5 and TRBJ1-1; D unclear. The CDR3 contains 15 residues. Germline CDR1 reads MNHEY; CDR2 reads SVGAGI. The germline V and J ends were trimmed by 4 bases and 0 bases, with 12 bases remaining between them. In nucleotides, the CDR3 is TGTGCCAGCAGTTCGACATCAGGAATGAACACTGAAGCTTTCTTT. Translation gives CASSSTSGMNTEAFF.

The rearrangement links TRBV7-9 to TRBJ2-1; the D gene is possibly TRBD2 (6 bases). Germline V gene data show CDR1 as SEHNR and CDR2 as FQNEAQ (reference sequence). The CDR3 loop spans 16 amino acids. With 1 base removed from V and 8 bases from J, the gap between germline ends came to 18 bases. CDR3: CASSLEQPKAGYEQFF. The CDR3 DNA is TGTGCCAGCAGCTTAGAGCAGCCCAAAGCGGGCTATGAGCAGTTCTTC. Filled out from reference TRBV7-9 and TRBJ2-1, the complete variable domain reads DTGVSQNPRHKITKRGQNVTFRCDPISEHNRLYWYRQTLGQGPEFLTYFQNEAQLEKSRLLSDRFSAERPKGSFSTLEIQRTEQGDSAMYLCASSLEQPKAGYEQFFGPGTRLTVL.

The V gene is TRBV19, the J gene TRBJ2-2; TRBD2 aligns across 9 bases. The V and J ends lost 6 bases and 0 bases, in that order; junction bases with no gene match: 8. Germline lookup yields CDR1 LNHDA and CDR2 SQIVND (reference sequence). There are 17 residues in the CDR3. The CDR3 reads CASRTISGGSNTGELFF. CDR3 bases: TGTGCCAGTAGGACCATTAGCGGGGGATCGAACACCGGGGAGCTGTTTTTT.

J is TRBJ1-1 and V is TRBV7-3; 7 nucleotides agree with TRBD1. V lost 1 base to trimming and J lost 1 base; unmatched junction nucleotides: 18. The CDR3 totals 20 residues. Germline CDR1 reads SGHTA; CDR2 reads FQGTGA. The CDR3 spells CASSLRPRNGPGGPNTEAFF. The CDR3 nucleotides read TGTGCCAGCAGCTTAAGACCTAGGAACGGGCCAGGGGGGCCGAACACTGAAGCTTTCTTT.

The chain links TRBV4-2 to TRBJ2-2; 12 nucleotides agree with TRBD2. CDR3 length: 18 amino acids. The V gene end was trimmed by 5 bases and the J gene end by 3 bases; junction bases not matched to a gene: 10. CDR1 is LGHNA, CDR2 YNFKEQ, per germline. The CDR3: CASSFPSGGARDTGELFF. The CDR3, as DNA: TGTGCCAGCAGCTTCCCTAGCGGGGGGGCCCGCGACACCGGGGAGCTGTTTTTT.

This sequence joins TRBV3-1 (or the pseudogene TRBV3-2) and TRBJ1-1, with TRBD1 as a possible D gene (6 bases). CDR1 is LGHDT and CDR2 is YNNKEL in the germline V gene (reference sequence). V was trimmed by 0 bases and J by 10 bases, leaving 12 bases between them. This CDR3 contains 13 residues. As DNA, the CDR3 is TGTGCCAGCAGCCAAGAACGAGCCAGGGGAGCTTTCTTT. This gives the protein CASSQERARGAFF.

The V and J genes are TRBV9 and TRBJ1-6; D perhaps matches TRBD1 (5 bases). V lost 0 bases and J 3 bases, leaving 7 bases between the germline ends. The CDR3 totals 15 residues. In germline, CDR1 is SGDLS, CDR2 YYNGEE. The CDR3 sequence: CASSVGRDYNSPLHF. The CDR3 DNA sequence: TGTGCCAGCAGCGTAGGCAGGGACTATAATTCACCCCTCCACTTT.

The chain uses TRBV6-2 or TRBV6-3 and TRBJ1-2, with 7 bases matching TRBD1. This CDR3 contains 14 residues. Per the germline V gene, CDR1 is MNHEY and CDR2 is SVGEGT. J lost 4 bases, V lost 4 bases, and 6 bases had no gene match. The CDR3 DNA follows: TGTGCCAGCAGTTTGGGACAGATGCTCTATGGCTACACCTTC. It encodes CASSLGQMLYGYTF.

This chain joins TRBV9 and TRBJ2-1, with a weak D call TRBD2 (6 bases). Germline-derived CDR1 and CDR2 are SGDLS and YYNGEE. This CDR3 contains 15 residues. V was pared by 3 bases and J by 1 base, with 11 bases between. The CDR3 DNA reads as TGTGCCAGCAGCGGGGGCGGGGATTCCTACAATGAGCAGTTCTTC. As protein: CASSGGGDSYNEQFF.

V gene TRBV5-1 combines with J gene TRBJ2-7; 7 bases fit TRBD2. Per the germline V gene, CDR1 is SGHRS and CDR2 is YFSETQ. CDR3 length equals 14 residues. Trimming took 4 bases from V and 3 from J; bases not matched to a gene: 7. CDR3 in DNA: TGCGCCAGCAGCCCCACTAGCGCTGTCTACGAGCAGTACTTC. It encodes CASSPTSAVYEQYF.

The V call is TRBV5-1, the J call TRBJ2-1; 7 nucleotides match TRBD1. V trimming: 3 bases; J trimming: 4 bases; junction bases outside the gene matches: 16. The CDR3 totals 18 residues. The germline V gene has CDR1 SGHRS and CDR2 YFSETQ. The CDR3 bases are TGCGCCAGCAGCTCGACTCCCAAGTCCGGGACAGCTTACAATGAGCAGTTCTTC. Protein: CASSSTPKSGTAYNEQFF.